Here is one TCR beta chain with its context. Authors' methods: Cell counts per sample came from amplifying reference gene primers. Sequencing was performed with immunoSEQ multiplex PCR; in TCRdb, only in-frame clones are kept and a portion is missing. D and trimming come from the DNA, and the V and J calls and clone size come from that table. The sample shows 150,000 to 250,000 clones, roughly nine tenths of them seen only once. Participants were aged roughly 18 to 95 years, lived in under 30 US areas, and enrolled virtually. Symptom resolution, clearance, or two negative PCRs marked donors in Cohort 3 as recovered. Germline values: CDR1 LNHDA, CDR2 SQIVND (reference sequence). V was trimmed by 7 bases and J by 3 bases, leaving 12 bases between them. The CDR3 is 14 residues long. This sample was included in a study of blood T cell repertoires in COVID-19. Overall study context: Sample material is recorded as cDNA or gDNA derived from T cells, B-cell-depleted T cells, or PBMCs.

Sequences were obtained from PBMCs or T cells enriched from blood (not recorded which). This sequence joins TRBV19 and TRBJ1-4; D not resolved. This TCR was sampled from a woman in her 30s who had recovered from COVID-19. The CDR3 nucleotides are TGTGCCAGTAATGCCCCGGGGTCTAATGAAAAACTGTTTTTT. It is translated as CASNAPGSNEKLFF.